The entry below gives a single T cell receptor beta chain sequence along with its context. Amplification used 60 Vbeta primers and 13 Jbeta primers. Using immunoSEQ multiplex PCR, the repertoire was profiled, and TCRdb retains in-frame clones only, with some absent. The table lists 110,000 to 150,000 clones, about 78% of them singletons. The sample originates from a study of cytomegalovirus exposure and HLA in healthy donors. About the study: Earlier sequencing of about 200 million T cells yielded roughly 100 million unique TCR beta sequences.

Germline lookup yields CDR1 SGHAT and CDR2 FQNNGV. This CDR3 has 19 residues. V was clipped by 0 bases and J by 8 bases; unmatched bases: 11. Sequencing was performed on PBMCs. This chain joins TRBV11-2 and TRBJ2-1; 15 nucleotides line up with TRBD2. The source of this sequence is a male donor in good health and CMV-seronegative. CDR3 in amino acids: CASSLDFPGLAGGFDEQFF. The CDR3, as DNA: TGTGCCAGCAGCTTAGATTTTCCGGGACTAGCGGGAGGATTTGATGAGCAGTTCTTC.